This entry lists 23 T cell receptor beta chains sequenced from one sample in a study of TIL therapy for anti-PD-1-resistant metastatic lung cancer. Time point described: pre-treatment sample, taken before nivolumab and TIL therapy. Most excised metastases sampled were pleural nodules or supraclavicular lymph nodes. The immunoSEQ assay was v3. Clones were sequenced by immunoSEQ multiplex PCR, and TCRdb holds only the in-frame ones, with some missing. This table holds about 100,000 clones, 65% found once. Sequencing used tumor tissue, obtained at baseline. The receptors were sampled from a person aged 25-85 years with non-small cell lung cancer.

In DNA form, the CDR3 reads TGTGCCACCAGCAGAGAAAGCGGGACCTACAATGAGCAGTTCTTC. This gives the protein CATSRESGTYNEQFF. This chain links TRBV15 with TRBJ2-1; 7 bases line up with TRBD2. This CDR3 is built from 15 residues. Germline CDR1 and CDR2: LNHNV and YYDKDF (reference sequence). With 0 bases clipped from V and 2 bases from J, the junction kept 1 base outside the gene matches.

This clone was seen once. The CDR3 sequence is CSASKSGLGEQYF. CDR3 DNA: TGCAGTGCTAGTAAATCAGGTTTGGGAGAGCAGTACTTC. The J gene is TRBJ2-7, the V gene TRBV20-1; no clear D gene. The germline V gene encodes CDR1 DFQATT and CDR2 SNEGSKA (reference sequence). V dropped 3 bases and J dropped 7 bases, with 16 bases sitting between them. CDR3 size: 13 residues.

This chain links TRBV29-1 with TRBJ1-5; no clear D gene. Trimming removed 7 bases from V and 0 bases from J, with 10 bases in between. CDR1 is SQVTM, CDR2 ANQGSEA, per germline. This CDR3 is built from 13 residues. DNA for the CDR3: TGCAGCGCCCGCCGCGGTAGCAATCAGCCCCAGCATTTT. Translated: CSARRGSNQPQHF.

V is TRBV25-1 and J is TRBJ2-3, with D maybe TRBD1 (6 bases). V lost 4 bases and J 1 base, leaving 9 bases between the germline ends. This CDR3 has 14 residues. Germline CDR1 is MGHDK and CDR2 is SYGVNS. CDR3 protein: CASSATGRTDTQYF. The CDR3, as DNA: TGTGCCAGCAGTGCGACAGGACGCACAGATACGCAGTATTTT. Full variable domain (remainder filled in from reference TRBV25-1 and TRBJ2-3): EADIYQTPRYLVIGTGKKITLECSQTMGHDKMYWYQQDPGMELHLIHYSYGVNSTEKGDLSSESTVSRIRTEHFPLTLESARPSHTSQYLCASSATGRTDTQYFGPGTRLTVL.

The chain combines TRBV1 with TRBJ2-1; no DNA check was done on the table's D call, TRBD2. TRBV1 represents a pseudogene. This CDR3 has 13 residues. CDR3 loop: CTSSHQSPSEQFF. As DNA, the CDR3 is TGCACCAGCAGCCACCAATCCCCGAGTGAGCAGTTCTTC.

The sample holds many counts of this clone. This rearrangement joins TRBV7-3 to TRBJ2-2, with TRBD2 matching 8 bases. V lost 6 bases and J lost 5; bases outside the gene matches: 8. The germline CDR1 and CDR2 sequences are SGHTA and FQGTGA. The CDR3 has 15 amino acids. The CDR3 nucleotides read TGTGCCAGCAGTCCAATGGTAGCGGGGACCGGGGAGCTGTTTTTT. Translating gives CASSPMVAGTGELFF. Together with reference TRBV7-3 and TRBJ2-2, the CDR3 gives the full variable domain: GAGVSQTPSNKVTEKGKYVELRCDPISGHTALYWYRQSLGQGPEFLIYFQGTGAADDSGLPNDRFFAVRPEGSVSTLKIQRTERGDSAVYLCASSPMVAGTGELFFGEGSRLTVL.

This clone occurred a few times. V usage is TRBV28 and J usage is TRBJ2-2; D unclear. CDR1 and CDR2 (germline): MDHEN, SYDVKM. The ends were cut back, 5 bases at V and 8 bases at J, with 9 bases in the middle. The CDR3 has 12 amino acids. The CDR3 sequence: CASSQFSGELFF. The CDR3 DNA reads as TGTGCCAGCAGTCAATTTTCGGGGGAGCTGTTTTTT.

The chain recombines TRBV7-9 with TRBJ1-4; 9 bases fit TRBD1. There are 15 residues in the CDR3. V gave up 5 bases and J gave up 7 bases; unmatched junction bases: 8. Germline lookup yields CDR1 SEHNR and CDR2 FQNEAQ (reference sequence). The CDR3 loop is CASSPSDRGSEKLFF. CDR3 in DNA: TGTGCCAGCAGCCCAAGTGACAGGGGGAGTGAAAAACTGTTTTTT. Complete variable domain (other parts from reference TRBV7-9 and TRBJ1-4): DTGVSQNPRHKITKRGQNVTFRCDPISEHNRLYWYRQTLGQGPEFLTYFQNEAQLEKSRLLSDRFSAERPKGSFSTLEIQRTEQGDSAMYLCASSPSDRGSEKLFFGSGTQLSVL.

The genes are TRBV7-3 and TRBJ1-5, with a possible D match to TRBD1 (6 bases). CDR3 length: 14 amino acids. Germline V CDR1 and CDR2: SGHTA, FQGTGA. Trimming stripped 1 base from V and 7 bases from J, with 11 bases between. CDR3: CASSLNAGEQPQHF. The CDR3 nucleotides are TGTGCCAGCAGCTTAAACGCAGGGGAACAGCCCCAGCATTTT.

The chain joins TRBV6-2 or TRBV6-3 to TRBJ1-2; 10 bases are shared with TRBD1. The CDR3 contains 13 residues. V lost 2 bases to trimming and J lost 7 bases; unmatched junction nucleotides: 1. Germline V gives CDR1 MNHEY, CDR2 SVGEGT. The CDR3 sequence is CASSYGTGVGYTF. Written as DNA, the CDR3 is TGTGCCAGCAGTTACGGGACAGGGGTTGGCTACACCTTC.

The rearrangement links TRBV5-1 to TRBJ2-7; 8 nucleotides line up with TRBD2. The V and J ends lost 9 bases and 4 bases, in that order; junction bases with no gene match: 15. Germline assignment: CDR1 SGHRS and CDR2 YFSETQ. CDR3 size: 15 residues. Here the CDR3 DNA reads TGCGCCACCAGACGCACAGCGGGGGCCGAGTACGAGCAGTACTTC. Protein product: CATRRTAGAEYEQYF.

The chain uses TRBV6-2 or TRBV6-3 and TRBJ2-3; 7 bases fit TRBD1. Germline CDR1 is MNHEY and CDR2 is SVGEGT. There are 19 residues in the CDR3. V lost 0 bases and J lost 2; bases outside the gene matches: 14. The CDR3 DNA sequence: TGTGCCAGCAGTTACTCTACCTCCTCTCCGGGACAGAACACAGATACGCAGTATTTT. Its protein is CASSYSTSSPGQNTDTQYF.

This clone is labeled as medium-sized. The chain uses TRBV2 and TRBJ2-7; D is possibly TRBD2 (5 bases). The CDR3 runs to 12 residues. The ends were cut back, 5 bases at V and 3 bases at J, with 8 bases in the middle. Germline V CDR1 and CDR2: SNHLY, FYNNEI. The CDR3 region is CASSTGLYEQYF. CDR3 nucleotide sequence: TGTGCCAGCAGTACCGGACTCTACGAGCAGTACTTC.

By frequency in the sample, this clone is medium-sized. This chain links TRBV6-7 with TRBJ1-5, with 8 bases matching TRBD1. TRBV6-7 is an open reading frame whose function is uncertain. V lost 2 bases to trimming and J lost 3 bases; unmatched junction nucleotides: 9. CDR3 size: 17 residues. The CDR3 sequence: CASSYQDREGDNQPQHF. The CDR3 DNA is TGTGCCAGCAGTTACCAGGACAGGGAGGGCGACAATCAGCCCCAGCATTTT.

The chain employs TRBV7-2 and TRBJ2-2; 7 positions match TRBD1. After removal of 11 bases from V and 3 bases from J, the junction contained 6 bases not matched to a gene. Germline CDR1 SGHTA, CDR2 FQGNSA. The CDR3 is 13 amino acids. CDR3: CAGRQGDTGELFF. In nucleotides, the CDR3 is TGTGCCGGTCGGCAGGGGGACACCGGGGAGCTGTTTTTT.

This clone was recorded once. V is TRBV7-2 and J is TRBJ2-4; a weak D match, TRBD2 (7 bases). The CDR3 extends over 16 amino acids. The germline gives CDR1 SGHTA, CDR2 FQGNSA. V was cut by 5 bases and J by 7 bases, with 21 bases left in between. The CDR3 bases are TGTGCCAGCAGCCACAGTGGGGGGGGGCCCGGGAACATTCAGTACTTC. Encoded protein: CASSHSGGGPGNIQYF.

The chain employs TRBV28 and TRBJ1-5; D gene unclear. CDR1 and CDR2 (germline): MDHEN, SYDVKM. This CDR3 is built from 15 residues. V dropped 7 bases and J dropped 5 bases, with 18 bases sitting between them. CDR3 sequence: CASKPGRGIDQPQHF. The DNA for the CDR3 is TGTGCCAGCAAACCTGGCCGGGGAATTGATCAGCCCCAGCATTTT.

There are many counts of this clone. The V call is TRBV4-3, the J call TRBJ2-3, with D perhaps TRBD1 (6 bases). This CDR3 contains 15 residues. CDR1 LGHNA and CDR2 YSLEER come from the germline V gene. V was shortened by 3 bases and J by 4 bases, with 14 bases between the two germline ends. The chain's CDR3 is CASSQGASLADTQYF. For the CDR3, the DNA is TGCGCCAGCAGCCAGGGGGCCTCACTGGCAGATACGCAGTATTTT.

The rearrangement joins TRBV20-1 to TRBJ2-2; D is uncertain. Deletions cut 3 bases from V and 6 bases from J, with 5 bases between. There are 11 residues in the CDR3. In germline, CDR1 is DFQATT, CDR2 SNEGSKA (reference sequence). This chain's CDR3 is CSASPAGELFF. The CDR3 DNA sequence: TGCAGTGCTAGCCCGGCCGGGGAGCTGTTTTTT.

The V gene is TRBV4-3, the J gene TRBJ2-1, with 16 bases that match TRBD2. CDR3 size: 21 residues. Looked up from germline, CDR1 is LGHNA and CDR2 is YSLEER. J gave up 3 bases and V 4 bases, and 15 bases lay outside the gene matches. This CDR3 is CASSRLAGTSGRGMIYNEQFF. In DNA form, the CDR3 reads TGCGCCAGCAGCCGCCTCGCCGGGACTAGCGGGAGGGGGATGATCTACAATGAGCAGTTCTTC.

This clone came up once. The chain uses TRBV28 and TRBJ2-7; 10 nucleotides match TRBD2. This CDR3 region has 14 residues. Trimming took 4 bases from V and 6 from J; bases not matched to a gene: 6. In germline, CDR1 is MDHEN, CDR2 SYDVKM. CDR3 region: CASSSWTSGREQYF. Here the CDR3 DNA reads TGTGCCAGCAGTTCATGGACTAGCGGTCGCGAGCAGTACTTC.

The chain recombines TRBV19 with TRBJ1-1, with 9 bases that match TRBD1. Per germline, CDR1 LNHDA and CDR2 SQIVND (reference sequence). CDR3 length equals 16 residues. V was pared by 4 bases and J by 0 bases, with 6 bases of the junction left unmatched. The DNA for the CDR3 is TGTGCCAGTAGTAGGGGGACAGGGATCATGAACACTGAAGCTTTCTTT. Protein sequence: CASSRGTGIMNTEAFF.

The chain couples TRBV5-1 to TRBJ2-1; TRBD2 matches at 9 bases. Germline CDR1 SGHRS, CDR2 YFSETQ. CDR3 size: 17 residues. V shed 5 bases and J 2 bases; nucleotides not matched to a gene: 11. CDR3 coding DNA: TGCGCCAGCAGTTTGAGCGGGGGGCCCTCAGCCTACAATGAGCAGTTCTTC. This encodes CASSLSGGPSAYNEQFF.